This record covers a single TCR beta chain. Its specificity is unknown. Germline V gene lookup returns CDR1 WNHNN and CDR2 SYGVQD (reference sequence). The CDR3 sequence is 16 residues long. V gave up 4 bases and J gave up 3 bases, with 17 bases separating them. The data belong to a study of cytomegalovirus exposure and HLA in healthy donors. Study-wide results and limits: Equally common other TCR beta chains were less clonally expanded than HLA-associated ones, a later analysis found.

The PCR used 60 Vbeta and 13 Jbeta primers. Libraries were prepared by immunoSEQ multiplex PCR; TCRdb keeps only in-frame clonotypes and omits some of them. Altogether approximately 150,000 clones are present, 65% to 80% being singletons, with the ten largest covering 4% to 5%. Healthy bone marrow donors made up the donor group. The chain carries TRBV10-1 and TRBJ2-3, with a tentative D call TRBD2 (5 bases). Sample: PBMCs. This sequence originates from a man aged 18 to 30 in good health and CMV-seropositive. The CDR3 region is CASSALGEGLTDTQYF. The CDR3 DNA reads TGCGCCAGCAGTGCCCTCGGTGAGGGATTGACAGATACGCAGTATTTT.